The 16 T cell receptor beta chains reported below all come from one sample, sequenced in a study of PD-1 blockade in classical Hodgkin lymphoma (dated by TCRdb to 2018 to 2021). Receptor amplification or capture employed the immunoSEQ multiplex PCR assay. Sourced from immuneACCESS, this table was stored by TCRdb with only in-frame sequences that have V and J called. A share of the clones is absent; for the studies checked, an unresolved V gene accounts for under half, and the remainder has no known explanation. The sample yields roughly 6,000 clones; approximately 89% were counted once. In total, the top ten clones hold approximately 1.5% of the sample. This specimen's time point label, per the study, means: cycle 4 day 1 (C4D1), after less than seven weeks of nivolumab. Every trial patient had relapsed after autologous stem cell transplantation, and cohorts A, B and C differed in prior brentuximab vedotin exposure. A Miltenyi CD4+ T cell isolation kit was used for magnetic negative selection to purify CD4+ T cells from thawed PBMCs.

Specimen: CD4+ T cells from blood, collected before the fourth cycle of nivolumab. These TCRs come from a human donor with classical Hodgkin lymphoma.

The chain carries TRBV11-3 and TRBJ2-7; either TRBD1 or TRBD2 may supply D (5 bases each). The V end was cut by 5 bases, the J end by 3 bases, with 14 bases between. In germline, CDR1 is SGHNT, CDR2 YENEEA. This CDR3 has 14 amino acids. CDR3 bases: TGTGCCAGCAGCAGGGGCAGGGACGACTACGAGCAGTACTTC. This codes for CASSRGRDDYEQYF.

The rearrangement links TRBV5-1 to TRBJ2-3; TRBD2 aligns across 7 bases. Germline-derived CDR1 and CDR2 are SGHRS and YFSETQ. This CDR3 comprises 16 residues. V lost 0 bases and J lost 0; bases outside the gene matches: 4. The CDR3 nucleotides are TGCGCCAGCAGCTTGGGGGACTACCCGAGCACAGATACGCAGTATTTT. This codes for CASSLGDYPSTDTQYF.

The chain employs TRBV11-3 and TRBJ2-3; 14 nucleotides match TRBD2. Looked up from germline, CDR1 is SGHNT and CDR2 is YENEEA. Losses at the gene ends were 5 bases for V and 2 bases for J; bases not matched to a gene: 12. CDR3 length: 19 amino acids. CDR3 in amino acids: CASSPGSRLAGGYTDTQYF. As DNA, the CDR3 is TGTGCCAGCAGCCCGGGCTCAAGACTAGCGGGAGGGTACACAGATACGCAGTATTTT. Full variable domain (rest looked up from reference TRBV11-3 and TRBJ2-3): EAGVVQSPRYKIIEKKQPVAFWCNPISGHNTLYWYLQNLGQGPELLIRYENEEAVDDSQLPKDRFSAERLKGVDSTLKIQPAELGDSAVYLCASSPGSRLAGGYTDTQYFGPGTRLTVL.

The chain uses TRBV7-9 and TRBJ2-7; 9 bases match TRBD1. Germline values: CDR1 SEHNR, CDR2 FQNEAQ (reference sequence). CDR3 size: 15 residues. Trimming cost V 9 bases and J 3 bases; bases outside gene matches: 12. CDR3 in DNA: TGTGCCAGACCCCGAGAGTGGACAGGGGACTACGAGCAGTACTTC. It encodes CARPREWTGDYEQYF.

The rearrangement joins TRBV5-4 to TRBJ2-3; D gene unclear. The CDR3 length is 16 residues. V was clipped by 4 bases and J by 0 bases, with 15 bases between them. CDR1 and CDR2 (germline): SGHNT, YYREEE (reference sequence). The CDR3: CASSPSNLRSTDTQYF. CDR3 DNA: TGTGCCAGCAGCCCCTCTAACCTCCGTAGCACAGATACGCAGTATTTT. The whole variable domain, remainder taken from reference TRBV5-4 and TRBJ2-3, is ETGVTQSPTHLIKTRGQQVTLRCSSQSGHNTVSWYQQALGQGPQFIFQYYREEENGRGNFPPRFSGLQFPNYSSELNVNALELDDSALYLCASSPSNLRSTDTQYFGPGTRLTVL.

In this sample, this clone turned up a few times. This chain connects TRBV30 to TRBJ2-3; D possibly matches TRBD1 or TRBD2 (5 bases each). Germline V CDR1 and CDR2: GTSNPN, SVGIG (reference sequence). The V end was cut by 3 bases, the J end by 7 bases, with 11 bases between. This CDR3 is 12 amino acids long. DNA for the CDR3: TGTGCCTGGAGGGCGTCGGGGCATACGCAGTATTTT. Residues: CAWRASGHTQYF.

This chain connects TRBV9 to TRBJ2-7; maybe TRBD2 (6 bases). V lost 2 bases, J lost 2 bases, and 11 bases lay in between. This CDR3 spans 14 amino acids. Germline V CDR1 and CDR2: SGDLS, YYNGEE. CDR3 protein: CASSVGGMTYEQYF. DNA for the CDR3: TGTGCCAGCAGCGTCGGGGGAATGACCTACGAGCAGTACTTC. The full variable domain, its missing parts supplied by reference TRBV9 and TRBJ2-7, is DSGVTQTPKHLITATGQRVTLRCSPRSGDLSVYWYQQSLDQGLQFLIQYYNGEERAKGNILERFSAQQFPDLHSELNLSSLELGDSALYFCASSVGGMTYEQYFGPGTRLTVT.

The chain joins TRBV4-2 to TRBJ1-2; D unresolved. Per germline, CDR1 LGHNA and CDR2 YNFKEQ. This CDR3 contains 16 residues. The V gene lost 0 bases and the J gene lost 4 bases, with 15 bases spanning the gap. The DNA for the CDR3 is TGTGCCAGCAGCCAAGATAGGGTCCTCTCTCTCTATGGCTACACCTTC. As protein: CASSQDRVLSLYGYTF.

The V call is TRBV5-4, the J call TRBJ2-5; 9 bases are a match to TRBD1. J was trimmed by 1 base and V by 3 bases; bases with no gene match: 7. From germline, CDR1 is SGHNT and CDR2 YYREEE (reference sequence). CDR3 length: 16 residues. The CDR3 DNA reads TGTGCCAGCAGCTCGAAATGGGACAGGGCCCAAGAGACCCAGTACTTC. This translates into CASSSKWDRAQETQYF.

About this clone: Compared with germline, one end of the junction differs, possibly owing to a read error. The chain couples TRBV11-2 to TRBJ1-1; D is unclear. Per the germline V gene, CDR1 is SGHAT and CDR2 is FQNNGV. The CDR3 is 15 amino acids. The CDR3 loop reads CANSLVRGRTGEAFF. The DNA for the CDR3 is TGTGCCAACAGCTTAGTTAGAGGGAGGACGGGAGAAGCTTTCTTT.

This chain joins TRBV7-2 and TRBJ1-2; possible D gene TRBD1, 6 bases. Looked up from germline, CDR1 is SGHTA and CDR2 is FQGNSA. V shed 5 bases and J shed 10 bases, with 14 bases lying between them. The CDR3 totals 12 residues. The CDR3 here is CASSPYRESYTF. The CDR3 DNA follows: TGTGCCAGCAGCCCATACAGGGAGTCCTACACCTTC. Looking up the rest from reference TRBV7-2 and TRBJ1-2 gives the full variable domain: GAGVSQSPSNKVTEKGKDVELRCDPISGHTALYWYRQSLGQGLEFLIYFQGNSAPDKSGLPSDRFSAERTGGSVSTLTIQRTQQEDSAVYLCASSPYRESYTFGSGTRLTVV.

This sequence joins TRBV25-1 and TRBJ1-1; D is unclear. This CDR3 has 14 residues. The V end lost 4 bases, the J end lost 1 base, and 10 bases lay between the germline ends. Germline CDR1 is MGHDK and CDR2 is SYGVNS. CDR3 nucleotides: TGTGCCAGCAGTGGGAGGGCAGCGAACACTGAAGCTTTCTTT. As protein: CASSGRAANTEAFF.

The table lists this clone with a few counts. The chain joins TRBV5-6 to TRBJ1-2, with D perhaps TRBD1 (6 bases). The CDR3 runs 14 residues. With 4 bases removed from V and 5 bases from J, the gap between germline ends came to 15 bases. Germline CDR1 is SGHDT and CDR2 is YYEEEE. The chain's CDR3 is CASSLPGGLYGYTF. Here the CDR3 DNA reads TGTGCCAGCAGCCTGCCCGGGGGGCTATATGGCTACACCTTC. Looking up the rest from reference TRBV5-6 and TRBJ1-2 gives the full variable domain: DAGVTQSPTHLIKTRGQQVTLRCSPKSGHDTVSWYQQALGQGPQFIFQYYEEEERQRGNFPDRFSGHQFPNYSSELNVNALLLGDSALYLCASSLPGGLYGYTFGSGTRLTVV.

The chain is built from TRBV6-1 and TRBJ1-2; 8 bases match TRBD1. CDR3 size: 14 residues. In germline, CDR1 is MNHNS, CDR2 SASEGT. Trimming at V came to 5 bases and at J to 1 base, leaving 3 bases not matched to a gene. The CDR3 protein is CASSNRGINYGYTF. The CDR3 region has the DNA TGTGCCAGCAGTAACAGGGGGATTAACTATGGCTACACCTTC.

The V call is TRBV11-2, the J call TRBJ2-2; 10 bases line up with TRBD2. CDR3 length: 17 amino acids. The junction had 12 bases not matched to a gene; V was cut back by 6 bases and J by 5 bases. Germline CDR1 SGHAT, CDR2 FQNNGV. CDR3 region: CASRPFSGRIRTGELFF. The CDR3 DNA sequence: TGTGCCAGCAGACCTTTTAGCGGGAGGATTAGAACCGGGGAGCTGTTTTTT.

The CDR3 reads CASSLGRPTYPRGNTEAFF. DNA of the CDR3: TGCGCCAGCAGCTTGGGCAGGCCCACATACCCTCGGGGAAACACTGAAGCTTTCTTT. This chain connects TRBV5-1 to TRBJ1-1, with D uncertain. Trimming cost V 0 bases and J 2 bases, with 23 bases left between them. Germline V gives CDR1 SGHRS, CDR2 YFSETQ. This CDR3 is built from 19 residues. The whole variable domain, remainder taken from reference TRBV5-1 and TRBJ1-1, is KAGVTQTPRYLIKTRGQQVTLSCSPISGHRSVSWYQQTPGQGLQFLFEYFSETQRNKGNFPGRFSGRQFSNSRSEMNVSTLELGDSALYLCASSLGRPTYPRGNTEAFFGQGTRLTVV.